This TCR beta chain stems from a study of spatial heterogeneity in lung cancer. Time point noted: sample taken at primary tumor resection. Donation came from over 60 patients with untreated early-stage non-small cell lung cancer. Sequencing of whole RNA from tumor, nontumor lung or frozen PBMC involved no sorting. There are 15 residues in the CDR3. Trimming took off 0 bases at V and 8 bases at J, with 17 bases between the two ends. CDR1 is SGDLS and CDR2 is YYNGEE in the germline V gene. This clonotype came up many times. TCRdb re-called the 5' RACE reads with MiXCR, one entry per CDR3 protein. Of roughly 80,000 distinct CDR3 sequences in the sample, about 8.5% were seen once.

The clonotype comes from a male donor with early-stage non-small cell lung cancer. The J gene is TRBJ1-1, the V gene TRBV9; a possible D gene is TRBD1 (5 bases). The sample consisted of PBMCs, taken at surgery. The DNA for the CDR3 is TGTGCCAGCAGCGTAGGGTTAAGACAGAACCTCGAAGCTTTCTTT. Its translation is CASSVGLRQNLEAFF.